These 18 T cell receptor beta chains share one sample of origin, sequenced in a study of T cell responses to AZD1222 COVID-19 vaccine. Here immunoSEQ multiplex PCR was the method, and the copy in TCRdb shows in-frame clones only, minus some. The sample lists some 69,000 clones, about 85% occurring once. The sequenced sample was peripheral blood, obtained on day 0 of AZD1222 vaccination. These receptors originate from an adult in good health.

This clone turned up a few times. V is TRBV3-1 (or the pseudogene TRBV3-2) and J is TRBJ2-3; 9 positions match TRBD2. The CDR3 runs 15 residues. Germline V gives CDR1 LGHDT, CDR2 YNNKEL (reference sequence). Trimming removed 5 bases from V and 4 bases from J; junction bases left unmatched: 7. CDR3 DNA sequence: TGTGCCAGCAGCGGCGGGGGGGCCCAGGCAGATACGCAGTATTTT. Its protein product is CASSGGGAQADTQYF.

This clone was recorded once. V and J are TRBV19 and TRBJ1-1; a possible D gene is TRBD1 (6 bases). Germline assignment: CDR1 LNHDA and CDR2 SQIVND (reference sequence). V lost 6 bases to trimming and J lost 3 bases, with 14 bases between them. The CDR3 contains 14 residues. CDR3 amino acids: CASRQTGRYTEAFF. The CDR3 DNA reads TGTGCCAGTAGGCAGACAGGTCGATACACTGAAGCTTTCTTT.

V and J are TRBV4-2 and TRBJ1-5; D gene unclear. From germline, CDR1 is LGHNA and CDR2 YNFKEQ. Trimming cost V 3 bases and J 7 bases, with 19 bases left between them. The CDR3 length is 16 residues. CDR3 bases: TGTGCCAGCAGCCAGGATAGGACGGACCGGTGGCAGCCCCAGCATTTT. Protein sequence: CASSQDRTDRWQPQHF.

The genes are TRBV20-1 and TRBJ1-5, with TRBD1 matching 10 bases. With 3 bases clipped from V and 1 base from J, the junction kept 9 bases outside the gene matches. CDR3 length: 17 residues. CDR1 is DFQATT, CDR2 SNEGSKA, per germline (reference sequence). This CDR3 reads CSASLPTGGLSNQPQHF. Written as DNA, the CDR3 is TGCAGTGCTAGTTTGCCGACAGGGGGCTTAAGCAATCAGCCCCAGCATTTT.

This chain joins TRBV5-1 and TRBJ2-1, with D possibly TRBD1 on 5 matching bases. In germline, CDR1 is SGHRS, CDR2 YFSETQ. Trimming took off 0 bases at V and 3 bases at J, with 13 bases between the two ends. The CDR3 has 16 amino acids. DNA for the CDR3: TGCGCCAGCAGCTTGGCCCTGCAGGGAATCTACAATGAGCAGTTCTTC. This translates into CASSLALQGIYNEQFF.

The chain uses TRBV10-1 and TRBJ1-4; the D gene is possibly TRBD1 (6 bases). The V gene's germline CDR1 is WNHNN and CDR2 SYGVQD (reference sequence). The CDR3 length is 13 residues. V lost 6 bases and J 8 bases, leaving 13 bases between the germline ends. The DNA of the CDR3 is TGCGCCAGCAGCAAACACAGGGTCGAAAAACTGTTTTTT. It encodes CASSKHRVEKLFF.

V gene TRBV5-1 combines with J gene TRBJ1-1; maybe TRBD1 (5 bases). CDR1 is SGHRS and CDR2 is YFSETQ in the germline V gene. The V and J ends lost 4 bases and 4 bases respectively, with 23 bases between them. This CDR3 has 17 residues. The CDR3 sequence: CASSRLFRQSRGTEAFF. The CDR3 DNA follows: TGCGCCAGCAGCCGCCTATTTCGACAGTCCCGAGGCACTGAAGCTTTCTTT.

The CDR3 region is CASSARGETQYF. The CDR3 DNA reads TGTGCCAGCAGTGCTCGGGGGGAGACCCAGTACTTC. The chain employs TRBV12-3 or TRBV12-4 and TRBJ2-5; weak D call: TRBD2 (6 bases). V shed 5 bases and J shed 5 bases, with 9 bases lying between them. The CDR3 runs to 12 residues.

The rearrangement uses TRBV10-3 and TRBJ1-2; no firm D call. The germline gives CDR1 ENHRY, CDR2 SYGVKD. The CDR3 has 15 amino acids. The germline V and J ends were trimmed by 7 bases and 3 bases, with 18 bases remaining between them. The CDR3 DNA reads TGTGCCATCACGGGCATACCATTTGTGGACTATGGCTACACCTTC. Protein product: CAITGIPFVDYGYTF.

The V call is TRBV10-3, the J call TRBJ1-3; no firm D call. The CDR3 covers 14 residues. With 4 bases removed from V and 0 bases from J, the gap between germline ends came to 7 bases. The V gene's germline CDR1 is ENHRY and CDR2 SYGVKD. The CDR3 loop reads CAISGPASGNTIYF. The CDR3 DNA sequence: TGTGCCATCAGTGGGCCAGCCTCTGGAAACACCATATATTTT.

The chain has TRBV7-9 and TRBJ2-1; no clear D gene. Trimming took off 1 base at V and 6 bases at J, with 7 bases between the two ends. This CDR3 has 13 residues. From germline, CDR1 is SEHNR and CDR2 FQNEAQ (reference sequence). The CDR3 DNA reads TGTGCCAGCAGCTTAGTGCCCGTCAATGAGCAGTTCTTC. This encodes CASSLVPVNEQFF.

CDR3 bases: TGCGCCAGCAGTCAATCGGGGGGAAGCTATGGCTACACCTTC. It yields the protein CASSQSGGSYGYTF. This chain links TRBV23-1 with TRBJ1-2; D is possibly TRBD1 (5 bases). TRBV23-1 carries the ORF label, with uncertain function. V dropped 0 bases and J dropped 4 bases, with 9 bases sitting between them. The CDR3 covers 14 residues.

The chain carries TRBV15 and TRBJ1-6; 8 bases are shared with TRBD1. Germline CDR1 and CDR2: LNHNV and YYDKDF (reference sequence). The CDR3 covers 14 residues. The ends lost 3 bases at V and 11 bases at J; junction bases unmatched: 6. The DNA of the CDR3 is TGTGCCACCAGCAGGGACAGGGCAAGTACACCCCTCCACTTT. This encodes CATSRDRASTPLHF.

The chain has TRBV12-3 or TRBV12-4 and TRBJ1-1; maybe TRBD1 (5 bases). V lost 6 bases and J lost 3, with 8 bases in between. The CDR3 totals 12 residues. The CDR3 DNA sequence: TGTGCCAGCAGGGTGGGACACACTGAAGCTTTCTTT. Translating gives CASRVGHTEAFF.

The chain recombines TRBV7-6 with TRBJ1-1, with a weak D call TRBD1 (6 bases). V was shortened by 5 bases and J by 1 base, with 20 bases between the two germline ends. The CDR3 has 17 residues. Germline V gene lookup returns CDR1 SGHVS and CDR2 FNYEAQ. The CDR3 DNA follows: TGTGCCAGCAGCGCATACACTCCAGGACAGAGGAACACTGAAGCTTTCTTT. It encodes CASSAYTPGQRNTEAFF.

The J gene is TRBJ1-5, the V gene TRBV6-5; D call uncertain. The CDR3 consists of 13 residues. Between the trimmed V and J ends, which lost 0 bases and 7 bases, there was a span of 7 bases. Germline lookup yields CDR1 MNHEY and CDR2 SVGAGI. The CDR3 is CASSYSSGQPQHF. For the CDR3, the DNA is TGTGCCAGCAGTTACTCGTCAGGCCAGCCCCAGCATTTT.

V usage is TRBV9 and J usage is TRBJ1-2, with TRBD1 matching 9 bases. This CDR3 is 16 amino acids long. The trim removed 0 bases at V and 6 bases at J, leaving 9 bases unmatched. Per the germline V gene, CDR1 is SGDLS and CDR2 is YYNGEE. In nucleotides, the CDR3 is TGTGCCAGCAGCGTAGCTACGGGGACAGGGTGGGATGGCTACACCTTC. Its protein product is CASSVATGTGWDGYTF.

CDR3 protein: CASSLGTYSPLHF. DNA of the CDR3: TGTGCCAGCAGCCTAGGGACATATTCACCCCTCCACTTT. The gene calls are TRBV11-1 and TRBJ1-6; D is possibly TRBD1 (6 bases). The germline V gene encodes CDR1 SGHAT and CDR2 FQDESV (reference sequence). CDR3 length: 13 amino acids. The V gene lost 5 bases and the J gene lost 8 bases, with 10 bases spanning the gap.